These 13 T cell receptor beta chains came from one sample sequenced in a study of beta chain features in type 1 diabetes. Expressed TCRB transcripts were sequenced, since all the RNA that had been isolated was reverse transcribed. This table comes from immunoSEQ multiplex PCR, and its TCRdb copy is limited to in-frame clones, with some not included. Among 350,000 to 450,000 clones listed, approximately 15% were seen once. The sequenced sample was naive CD4+ T cells from blood. These receptor sequences come from a man aged 30-40 years in good health.

The rearrangement links TRBV5-4 to TRBJ2-7; D is ambiguous. Trimming took 3 bases from V and 6 from J, leaving 7 bases between them. Germline V lookup: CDR1 SGHNT, CDR2 YYREEE (reference sequence). The CDR3 contains 11 residues. The CDR3 region is CASSSTGEQYF. In DNA, the CDR3 is TGTGCCAGCAGCTCGACGGGCGAGCAGTACTTC.

This clone appeared a few times. V is TRBV2 and J is TRBJ2-6; D is unclear. This CDR3 is built from 14 residues. The germline V gene has CDR1 SNHLY and CDR2 FYNNEI. V was pared by 9 bases and J by 0 bases, with 9 bases between. The CDR3 here is CARRTPSGANVLTF. CDR3 bases: TGTGCCAGAAGAACCCCCTCTGGGGCCAACGTCCTGACTTTC.

This clone was recorded a few times. The chain employs TRBV15 and TRBJ2-7, with D perhaps TRBD1 (6 bases). This CDR3 contains 14 residues. Trimming took off 0 bases at V and 10 bases at J, with 16 bases between the two ends. Germline V CDR1 and CDR2: LNHNV, YYDKDF (reference sequence). CDR3 in amino acids: CATSRDELGAEQYF. CDR3 DNA sequence: TGTGCCACCAGCAGAGATGAGCTGGGGGCCGAACAGTACTTC.

The V call is TRBV30, the J call TRBJ1-1; D ambiguous. The CDR3 is 12 amino acids. V lost 3 bases and J 0 bases, leaving 5 bases between the germline ends. Germline CDR1 is GTSNPN and CDR2 is SVGIG (reference sequence). This chain's CDR3 is CAWRNVNTEAFF. CDR3 nucleotides: TGTGCCTGGAGGAATGTGAACACTGAAGCTTTCTTT.

This clone was recorded a few times. The chain carries TRBV4-3 and TRBJ2-1, with 9 bases identical to TRBD2. The CDR3 covers 15 residues. Germline V gene sequence: CDR1 LGHNA, CDR2 YSLEER. The V gene end was trimmed by 4 bases and the J gene end by 4 bases; junction bases not matched to a gene: 5. The DNA of the CDR3 is TGCGCCAGCAGCCGACAGCGGGGGGATTACAATGAGCAGTTCTTC. This sequence encodes CASSRQRGDYNEQFF.

This clone was observed a few times. The chain links TRBV25-1 to TRBJ2-1; tentatively, D is TRBD1 or TRBD2 (6 bases each). The CDR3 runs 16 residues. Trimming removed 1 base at V and 7 bases at J, with 17 bases between. CDR1 is MGHDK and CDR2 is SYGVNS in the germline V gene. CDR3: CASSESRGLGWNEQFF. The CDR3 DNA is TGTGCCAGCAGTGAATCCCGGGGGCTGGGATGGAATGAGCAGTTCTTC.

The chain employs TRBV21-1 and TRBJ2-2; the table names TRBD1, a call not compared with the DNA. TRBV21-1 is termed a pseudogene. This CDR3 spans 16 amino acids. In nucleotides, the CDR3 is TGTTCGCACCCGGGACAACTAAATTCGAACACCGGGGAGCTGTTTTTT. This encodes CSHPGQLNSNTGELFF.

This clone turned up a few times. The chain uses TRBV5-4 and TRBJ2-2, with a weak D call TRBD1 (5 bases). Between the trimmed V and J ends, which lost 0 bases and 1 base, there was a span of 7 bases. Germline V gene lookup returns CDR1 SGHNT and CDR2 YYREEE (reference sequence). The CDR3 has 15 amino acids. CDR3 amino acids: CASSLGTGNTGELFF. The CDR3 DNA follows: TGTGCCAGCAGCTTGGGAACAGGGAACACCGGGGAGCTGTTTTTT.

This clone has more than one count but fewer than ten. At one boundary the junction diverges from the germline segment, which might be a read error. The CDR3 protein is CAIGGTRGNQQFF. Written as DNA, the CDR3 is TGTGCCATCGGGGGTACGAGGGGCAATCAGCAGTTCTTC. The genes are TRBV10-3 and TRBJ2-1; perhaps D is TRBD1 or TRBD2 (5 bases each). Germline lookup yields CDR1 ENHRY and CDR2 SYGVKD. CDR3 length: 13 residues.

The V gene is TRBV30, the J gene TRBJ2-3; tentatively, D is TRBD1 or TRBD2 (5 bases each). Germline V gives CDR1 GTSNPN, CDR2 SVGIG (reference sequence). CDR3 length: 14 residues. Trimming took off 1 base at V and 1 base at J, with 9 bases between the two ends. The CDR3 sequence: CAWSGGAGTDTQYF. In DNA, the CDR3 is TGTGCCTGGAGTGGAGGGGCTGGCACAGATACGCAGTATTTT.

The chain couples TRBV4-3 to TRBJ2-7; 7 bases are a match to TRBD2. The CDR3 consists of 15 residues. The J segment lost 3 bases and the V segment lost 3 bases, leaving 8 bases of the junction unmatched. Germline CDR1 reads LGHNA; CDR2 reads YSLEER. This CDR3 reads CASSHQSGALYEQYF. The CDR3 DNA reads TGCGCCAGCAGCCACCAAAGCGGGGCTCTCTACGAGCAGTACTTC.

This chain connects TRBV5-6 to TRBJ2-5; D is possibly TRBD1 (5 bases). The CDR3 loop spans 13 amino acids. V shed 4 bases and J shed 2 bases, with 9 bases lying between them. From germline, CDR1 is SGHDT and CDR2 YYEEEE. The CDR3 region is CASSQGEQETQYF. For the CDR3, the DNA is TGTGCCAGCAGCCAGGGTGAACAAGAGACCCAGTACTTC.

This clone has just a few counts. The chain combines TRBV9 with TRBJ2-1; the match to TRBD2 covers 7 bases. V was clipped by 4 bases and J by 0 bases; unmatched bases: 4. The CDR3 runs 15 residues. CDR1 SGDLS and CDR2 YYNGEE come from the germline V gene. CDR3 in amino acids: CASSSRLASYNEQFF. The CDR3 DNA follows: TGTGCCAGCAGCTCACGACTAGCCTCCTACAATGAGCAGTTCTTC.